Described below is a single TCR beta chain sequence and its context. These data originate in a study of shared clonotypes between healthy human individuals. The germline gives CDR1 SGDLS, CDR2 YYNGEE. The CDR3 covers 13 residues. Trimming took off 0 bases at V and 9 bases at J, with 13 bases between the two ends. The assay was immunoSEQ multiplex PCR, and TCRdb's table has in-frame clones only and misses some. The table lists some 2.4 million clones, over 85% of them singletons. Sequencing was done on a sample of naive CD4+ T cells from PBMCs. Subset indicated: CD45RA+ positively selected. The clonotype originates from a man aged 18 to 29 in good health. Some clones in this sample may be carry-over from other donors' samples. The V gene is TRBV9, the J gene TRBJ2-7, with a possible D match to TRBD2 (5 bases). CDR3 sequence reads: CASSVAGGQVQYF. The CDR3 bases are TGTGCCAGCAGCGTAGCTGGCGGGCAGGTGCAGTACTTC. Full variable domain (outside the CDR3, taken from reference TRBV9 and TRBJ2-7): DSGVTQTPKHLITATGQRVTLRCSPRSGDLSVYWYQQSLDQGLQFLIQYYNGEERAKGNILERFSAQQFPDLHSELNLSSLELGDSALYFCASSVAGGQVQYFGPGTRLTVT.